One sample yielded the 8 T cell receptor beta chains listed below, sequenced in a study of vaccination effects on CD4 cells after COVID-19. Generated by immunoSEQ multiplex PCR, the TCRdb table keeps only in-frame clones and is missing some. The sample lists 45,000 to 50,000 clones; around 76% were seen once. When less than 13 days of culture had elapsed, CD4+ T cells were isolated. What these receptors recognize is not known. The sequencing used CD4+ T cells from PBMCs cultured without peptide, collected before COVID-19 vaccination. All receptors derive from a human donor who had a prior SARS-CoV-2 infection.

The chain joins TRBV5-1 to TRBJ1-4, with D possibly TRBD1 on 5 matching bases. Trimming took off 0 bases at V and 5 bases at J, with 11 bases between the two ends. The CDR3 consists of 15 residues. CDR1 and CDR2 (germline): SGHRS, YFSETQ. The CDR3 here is CASSLVLGPNEKLFF. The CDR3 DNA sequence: TGCGCCAGCAGCTTGGTTCTGGGACCCAATGAAAAACTGTTTTTT.

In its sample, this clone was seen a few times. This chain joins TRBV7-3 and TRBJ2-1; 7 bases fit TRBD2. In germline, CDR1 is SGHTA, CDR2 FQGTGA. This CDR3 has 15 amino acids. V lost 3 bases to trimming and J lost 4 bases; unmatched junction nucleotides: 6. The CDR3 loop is CASSLAGDYYNEQFF. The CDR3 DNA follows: TGTGCCAGCAGCTTGGCGGGAGACTATTACAATGAGCAGTTCTTC.

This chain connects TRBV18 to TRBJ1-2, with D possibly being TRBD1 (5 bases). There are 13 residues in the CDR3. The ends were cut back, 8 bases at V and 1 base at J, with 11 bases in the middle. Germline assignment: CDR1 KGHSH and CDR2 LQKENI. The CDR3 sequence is CASAGLINYGYTF. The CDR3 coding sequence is TGTGCCAGCGCGGGGCTTATTAACTATGGCTACACCTTC.

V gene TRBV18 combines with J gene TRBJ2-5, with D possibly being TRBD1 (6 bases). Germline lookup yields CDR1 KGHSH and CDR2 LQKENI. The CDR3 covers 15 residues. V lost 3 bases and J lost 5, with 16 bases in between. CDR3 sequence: CASSPNEVGAETQYF. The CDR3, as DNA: TGTGCCAGCTCACCCAATGAGGTGGGGGCGGAGACCCAGTACTTC.

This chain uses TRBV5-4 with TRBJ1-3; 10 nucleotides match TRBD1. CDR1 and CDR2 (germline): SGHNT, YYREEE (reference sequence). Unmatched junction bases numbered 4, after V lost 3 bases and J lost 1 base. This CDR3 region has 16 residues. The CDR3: CASSWGGQGSGNTIYF. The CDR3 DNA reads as TGTGCCAGCAGCTGGGGGGGACAGGGGTCTGGAAACACCATATATTTT.

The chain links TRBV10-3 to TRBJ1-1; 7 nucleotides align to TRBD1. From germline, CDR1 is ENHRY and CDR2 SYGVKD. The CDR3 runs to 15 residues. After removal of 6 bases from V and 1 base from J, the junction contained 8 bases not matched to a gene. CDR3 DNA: TGTGCCATCAGAGAAGGACAGGCCGGGAACACTGAAGCTTTCTTT. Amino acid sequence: CAIREGQAGNTEAFF.

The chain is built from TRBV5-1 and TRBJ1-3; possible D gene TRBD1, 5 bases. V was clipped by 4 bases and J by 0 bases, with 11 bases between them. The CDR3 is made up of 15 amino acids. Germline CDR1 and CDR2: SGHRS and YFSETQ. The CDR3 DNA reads TGCGCCAGCAGCACGGGACGGTCCTCTGGAAACACCATATATTTT. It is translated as CASSTGRSSGNTIYF.

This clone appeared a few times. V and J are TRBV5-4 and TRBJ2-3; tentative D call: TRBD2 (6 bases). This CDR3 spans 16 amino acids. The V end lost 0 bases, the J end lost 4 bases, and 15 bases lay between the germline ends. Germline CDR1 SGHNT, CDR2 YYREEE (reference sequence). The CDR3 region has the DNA TGTGCCAGCAGCTTGGGCTTGTGGGGGGAGGCAGATACGCAGTATTTT. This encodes CASSLGLWGEADTQYF.